Listed here are 26 T cell receptor beta chains from one sample, sequenced in a study of regulatory T cells in long-lasting Graves disease. The authors built TCR beta libraries using iRepertoire HTBI primers and Arm-PCR of CDR3 regions. TCRdb processed the multiplex PCR reads anew with MiXCR; each CDR3 protein has one entry. The sample consists of a few hundred thousand distinct CDR3 sequences, roughly 20% of them appearing once. Time point here: persistent/refractory GD, antithyroid drugs over 5 years with positive TRAb. Extracted PBMC RNA gave rise to the TCR library. The sample here was peripheral blood mononuclear cells (PBMCs), taken when the disease was refractory, from a patient treated with antithyroid drugs. These receptors originate from a woman in her thirties or forties with Graves disease.

The chain recombines TRBV7-6 with TRBJ2-1; D may be TRBD2 (5 bases). Per germline, CDR1 SGHVS and CDR2 FNYEAQ. The CDR3 extends over 18 amino acids. V lost 0 bases and J 0 bases, leaving 15 bases between the germline ends. The CDR3 spells CASSLALSSGASYNEQFF. CDR3 DNA: TGTGCCAGCAGCTTAGCTCTTTCCAGCGGAGCCTCCTACAATGAGCAGTTCTTC.

This clonotype was observed a handful of times. Written as DNA, the CDR3 is TGCGCCAGCAGCTTGGGGCTAGCGGATTACTACGAGCAGTACTTC. Amino acids: CASSLGLADYYEQYF. The J gene is TRBJ2-7, the V gene TRBV5-1; 7 nucleotides align to TRBD2. Germline values: CDR1 SGHRS, CDR2 YFSETQ. J lost 3 bases, V lost 0 bases, and 6 bases had no gene match. The CDR3 is 15 residues long.

This clonotype came up many times. The chain uses TRBV2 and TRBJ1-3, with TRBD1 matching 9 bases. Germline lookup yields CDR1 SNHLY and CDR2 FYNNEI. CDR3 length equals 17 residues. Trimming removed 0 bases from V and 8 bases from J; junction bases left unmatched: 11. The CDR3 is CASSEALIGTGRYTIYF. DNA for the CDR3: TGTGCCAGCAGTGAAGCGCTAATTGGGACAGGGAGGTACACCATATATTTT.

This clonotype occurred a few times. The V and J genes are TRBV5-1 and TRBJ1-5; D might be TRBD1 (6 bases). Trimming took 0 bases from V and 3 from J, leaving 13 bases between them. The CDR3 sequence is 16 residues long. Per germline, CDR1 SGHRS and CDR2 YFSETQ. CDR3 DNA: TGCGCCAGCAGCTTGGGGCAGGGGCTCTCCAATCAGCCCCAGCATTTT. As protein: CASSLGQGLSNQPQHF.

This clonotype has at least ten counts. The CDR3 loop is CASSFTGTSGRAYGANVLTF. The CDR3 DNA reads as TGTGCCAGCAGCTTTACCGGGACTAGCGGGAGGGCCTATGGGGCCAACGTCCTGACTTTC. The chain has TRBV11-2 and TRBJ2-6, with 16 bases matching TRBD2. Germline CDR1 reads SGHAT; CDR2 reads FQNNGV. The CDR3 consists of 20 residues. The V segment lost 3 bases and the J segment 3 bases; nucleotides outside the gene matches: 8.

The chain combines TRBV30 with TRBJ1-6, with a weak D call TRBD1 (5 bases). Trimming took 2 bases from V and 9 from J, leaving 11 bases between them. Germline CDR1 and CDR2: GTSNPN and SVGIG (reference sequence). This CDR3 region has 13 residues. DNA of the CDR3: TGTGCCTGGAGTTTGCCAGGGAGTTCACCCCTCCACTTT. It is translated as CAWSLPGSSPLHF.

This clonotype was recorded many times. The chain uses TRBV27 and TRBJ2-7; either TRBD1 or TRBD2 may supply D (5 bases each). Germline V gene sequence: CDR1 MNHEY, CDR2 SMNVEV (reference sequence). Trimming stripped 6 bases from V and 3 bases from J, with 21 bases between. The CDR3 totals 16 residues. Written as DNA, the CDR3 is TGTGCCAGCAGGTCTCTCCGGGACCCAGGGTTCTACGAGCAGTACTTC. This gives the protein CASRSLRDPGFYEQYF.

This clonotype came up many times. The rearrangement joins TRBV5-1 to TRBJ2-5, with D maybe TRBD1 (6 bases). V lost 4 bases, J lost 0 bases, and 10 bases lay in between. CDR1 is SGHRS, CDR2 YFSETQ, per germline. The CDR3 is 14 residues long. CDR3 in amino acids: CASSTGTYQETQYF. CDR3 DNA sequence: TGCGCCAGCAGCACGGGGACATACCAAGAGACCCAGTACTTC.

This clonotype was seen ten or more times. V gene TRBV6-5 combines with J gene TRBJ2-5, with 11 bases that match TRBD2. From germline, CDR1 is MNHEY and CDR2 SVGAGI. The V and J ends lost 2 bases and 5 bases, in that order; junction bases with no gene match: 4. The CDR3 has 15 residues. CDR3 in DNA: TGTGCCAGCAGTTACGCCTGGACTAGCGGGGAGACCCAGTACTTC. Translated: CASSYAWTSGETQYF.

Many counts were recorded for this clonotype. The chain joins TRBV20-1 to TRBJ2-5, with 16 nucleotides matching TRBD2. J lost 5 bases, V lost 3 bases, and 15 bases had no gene match. From germline, CDR1 is DFQATT and CDR2 SNEGSKA (reference sequence). This CDR3 has 19 amino acids. The CDR3, as DNA: TGCAGTGCTAGGCCACCGGGACTAGCGGGAGGGCCGAAGGCGGAGACCCAGTACTTC. It yields the protein CSARPPGLAGGPKAETQYF.

V gene TRBV5-1 combines with J gene TRBJ2-5; D ambiguous. The CDR3 runs to 14 residues. Germline CDR1 and CDR2: SGHRS and YFSETQ. Trimming cost V 1 base and J 1 base, with 8 bases left between them. For the CDR3, the DNA is TGCGCCAGCAGCTTGATGGACCTCCAAGAGACCCAGTACTTC. Translating it yields CASSLMDLQETQYF.

The genes are TRBV6-1 and TRBJ2-1; 9 bases match TRBD2. The CDR3 totals 16 residues. Trimming removed 8 bases from V and 0 bases from J; junction bases left unmatched: 8. Germline-derived CDR1 and CDR2 are MNHNS and SASEGT. This CDR3 is CASHWLAGHSYNEQFF. DNA of the CDR3: TGTGCCAGCCATTGGCTAGCGGGACACTCCTACAATGAGCAGTTCTTC.

The table lists this clonotype with many counts. This chain uses TRBV15 with TRBJ2-7; TRBD2 matches at 8 bases. Germline V lookup: CDR1 LNHNV, CDR2 YYDKDF (reference sequence). This CDR3 region has 16 residues. Trimming removed 3 bases from V and 6 bases from J; junction bases left unmatched: 13. CDR3 nucleotides: TGTGCCACCAGCAGGGACCGACTAGCGTCTCGGATCGAGCAGTACTTC. This translates into CATSRDRLASRIEQYF. Full variable domain (remainder filled in from reference TRBV15 and TRBJ2-7): DAMVIQNPRYQVTQFGKPVTLSCSQTLNHNVMYWYQQKSSQAPKLLFHYYDKDFNNEADTPDNFQSRRPNTSFCFLDIRSPGLGDTAMYLCATSRDRLASRIEQYFGPGTRLTVT.

This clonotype was found many times. The rearrangement joins TRBV6-2 or TRBV6-3 to TRBJ2-7; unclear D gene. The V gene's germline CDR1 is MNHEY and CDR2 SVGEGT. V lost 0 bases and J lost 6, with 15 bases in between. The CDR3 has 15 residues. In nucleotides, the CDR3 is TGTGCCAGCAGTTACTCCGCACCGGCGTTGGGCGAGCAGTACTTC. This gives the protein CASSYSAPALGEQYF.

At least ten counts were recorded for this clonotype. The chain links TRBV12-3 or TRBV12-4 to TRBJ1-1; tentatively, D is TRBD1 (6 bases). The CDR3 loop spans 14 amino acids. Trimming shortened V by 7 bases and J by 2 bases, and 14 bases separated the two germline ends. In DNA, the CDR3 is TGTGCCAGCAACCTCCGGACAGAAAACACTGAAGCTTTCTTT. The encoded protein is CASNLRTENTEAFF.

This clonotype was counted ten times or more. This chain joins TRBV7-9 and TRBJ2-7, with 8 bases that match TRBD1. This CDR3 has 16 amino acids. Germline-derived CDR1 and CDR2 are SEHNR and FQNEAQ (reference sequence). Trimming removed 4 bases from V and 0 bases from J; junction bases left unmatched: 8. The CDR3 reads CASSSPGTGVSYEQYF. The CDR3 nucleotides are TGTGCCAGCAGCTCACCGGGGACAGGAGTCTCCTACGAGCAGTACTTC.

This chain joins TRBV24-1 and TRBJ2-1, with TRBD1 identical over 8 bases. Germline V gene data show CDR1 as KGHDR and CDR2 as SFDVKD. The V and J ends lost 8 bases and 5 bases, in that order; junction bases with no gene match: 1. The CDR3 length is 12 residues. The CDR3 DNA is TGTGCCACCACGGACAGGGACAATGAGCAGTTCTTC. As protein: CATTDRDNEQFF.

The V and J genes are TRBV18 and TRBJ2-5, with D possibly matching TRBD1 (6 bases). The CDR3 contains 14 residues. CDR1 is KGHSH, CDR2 LQKENI, per germline. V was cut by 0 bases and J by 4 bases, with 9 bases left in between. The CDR3 reads CASSPPGAVETQYF. Here the CDR3 DNA reads TGTGCCAGCTCACCACCGGGGGCTGTAGAGACCCAGTACTTC.

The chain uses TRBV20-1 and TRBJ1-5; D gene uncertain. Looked up from germline, CDR1 is DFQATT and CDR2 is SNEGSKA (reference sequence). V shed 6 bases and J shed 4 bases, with 13 bases lying between them. The CDR3 has 13 residues. In nucleotides, the CDR3 is TGCAGTGCCTACCCAGGCGCTAATCAGCCCCAGCATTTT. It is translated as CSAYPGANQPQHF.

The table lists this clonotype with many counts. J is TRBJ2-5 and V is TRBV5-1, with 8 bases aligning to TRBD1. After removal of 0 bases from V and 0 bases from J, the junction contained 1 base not matched to a gene. The CDR3 runs 15 residues. Germline assignment: CDR1 SGHRS and CDR2 YFSETQ. For the CDR3, the DNA is TGCGCCAGCAGCTTGGGACAGGGGTACCAAGAGACCCAGTACTTC. Amino acid sequence: CASSLGQGYQETQYF.

The rearrangement uses TRBV24-1 and TRBJ2-2, with D possibly being TRBD2 (5 bases). The germline V gene encodes CDR1 KGHDR and CDR2 SFDVKD. V gave up 7 bases and J gave up 1 base, with 12 bases separating them. The CDR3 totals 15 residues. The CDR3 is CATRSNRENTGELFF. CDR3 coding DNA: TGTGCCACCAGGAGTAATCGGGAGAACACCGGGGAGCTGTTTTTT.

Ten or more counts support this clonotype. V is TRBV12-3 or TRBV12-4 and J is TRBJ2-7; D may be TRBD2 (6 bases). Trimming took off 2 bases at V and 8 bases at J, with 28 bases between the two ends. The CDR3 is 18 residues long. The CDR3: CASSLWVRAGNGHGKQYF. The CDR3 coding sequence is TGTGCCAGCAGTTTATGGGTGCGTGCGGGGAACGGGCATGGCAAGCAGTACTTC.

The CDR3 DNA reads as TGCAGTTCGATTTCGGGACAGAACACTGAAGCTTTCTTT. As protein: CSSISGQNTEAFF. The chain couples TRBV20-1 to TRBJ1-1; D is perhaps TRBD1 (6 bases). Trimming took 8 bases from V and 1 from J, leaving 14 bases between them. The CDR3 spans 13 residues. Germline CDR1 is DFQATT and CDR2 is SNEGSKA (reference sequence).

This clonotype was seen only once. This may arise from a read error, as a much more abundant clone is one base away. The J gene is TRBJ1-2, the V gene TRBV6-5; 10 bases line up with TRBD1. Losses at the gene ends were 4 bases for V and 2 bases for J; bases not matched to a gene: 1. CDR1 and CDR2 from the germline V gene are MNHEY and SVGAGI. The CDR3 totals 14 residues. CDR3 sequence reads: CASSWGQGNYGYTF. Written as DNA, the CDR3 is TGTGCCAGCAGTTGGGGACAGGGGAACTATGGCTACACCTTC.

DNA for the CDR3: TGTGCCAGCAGCTTCCGGGACGGAGGTTTCACTGAAGCTTTCTTT. This encodes CASSFRDGGFTEAFF. V gene TRBV5-6 combines with J gene TRBJ1-1; perhaps TRBD1 as D (5 bases). The germline CDR1 and CDR2 sequences are SGHDT and YYEEEE. The CDR3 contains 15 residues. The V and J ends lost 2 bases and 4 bases respectively, with 15 bases between them.

There are many counts of this clonotype. This sequence joins TRBV27 and TRBJ2-5; D gene unclear. This CDR3 contains 13 residues. The V gene's germline CDR1 is MNHEY and CDR2 SMNVEV (reference sequence). Between the trimmed V and J ends, which lost 3 bases and 3 bases, there was a span of 8 bases. The CDR3 DNA follows: TGTGCCAGCAGTTTTTCCTGGGAAGAGACCCAGTACTTC. It specifies CASSFSWEETQYF.